This T cell receptor beta chain appears in the sequencing data of a study of cytomegalovirus exposure and HLA in healthy donors. The CDR3 covers 11 residues. With 1 base removed from V and 8 bases from J, the gap between germline ends came to 5 bases. Germline V gives CDR1 LGHNA, CDR2 YSLEER. The PCR had 60 Vbeta and 13 Jbeta primers. TCRdb keeps only in-frame clones here, not all; method: immunoSEQ multiplex PCR. The repertoire includes some 150,000 clones, approximately 61% of them detected once, and 2.4% sits in the top ten. Sequenced material: PBMCs. The chain carries TRBV4-3 and TRBJ1-1; no clear D. This TCR derives from a woman in her 40s in good health and CMV-seronegative. CDR3 sequence: CASSQAGEAFF. The CDR3 DNA reads TGCGCCAGCAGCCAAGCGGGAGAAGCTTTCTTT.